The clone carrying this TCR beta chain turned up a few times. Other nucleotide sequences in the sample specify the same CDR3. This specimen belongs to a study of shared clonotypes between healthy human individuals. J was trimmed by 2 bases and V by 2 bases; bases with no gene match: 8. Germline lookup yields CDR1 GTSNPN and CDR2 SVGIG (reference sequence). The CDR3 totals 15 residues. Generated by immunoSEQ multiplex PCR, the TCRdb table keeps only in-frame clones and is missing some. The table records approximately 980,000 clones, 76% of them present only once. The receptor's source is a man younger than 30 in good health. V is TRBV30 and J is TRBJ1-2; TRBD1 matches at 7 bases. Specimen: memory CD4+ T cells sorted from blood. Subset meaning: CD45RA-negative fraction. CDR3 sequence (DNA): TGTGCCTGGAGTCGCAACCTACAGGGGAACTATGGCTACACCTTC. The encoded protein is CAWSRNLQGNYGYTF.